The next 10 T cell receptor beta chains were all read from a single sample in a study of T-cell memory formation after mild COVID-19. TCRdb fed the 5' RACE reads into MiXCR, producing one record per CDR3 protein. This repertoire shows 90,000 to 120,000 distinct CDR3 sequences, 14% found once; its top ten account for about 39%. Sequencing was carried out using PBMCs or a T cell subset sorted from them (not recorded which). These receptors originate from a man aged 18 to 30 who had mild COVID-19 (a few samples of this study predate the infection). Cell type and time point are not known.

This clonotype appeared a few times. As DNA, the CDR3 is TGCGCCAGCAGCCAACGGACTAGCGGGGGTCTACCCAGCTACGAGCAGTACGTC. Its translation: CASSQRTSGGLPSYEQYV. V and J are TRBV4-1 and TRBJ2-7; 13 positions agree with TRBD2. In germline, CDR1 is MGHRA, CDR2 YSYEKL. There are 18 residues in the CDR3. Germline trimming cut 2 bases from V and 3 bases from J; bases unmatched to any gene: 10.

This clonotype turned up a few times. The chain has TRBV10-3 and TRBJ2-1; 8 nucleotides align to TRBD2. CDR1 is ENHRY, CDR2 SYGVKD, per germline. Trimming at V came to 0 bases and at J to 5 bases, leaving 3 bases not matched to a gene. This CDR3 spans 15 amino acids. The CDR3 protein is CAISESTSGHNEQFF. CDR3 nucleotide sequence: TGTGCCATCAGTGAGTCAACTAGCGGTCACAATGAGCAGTTCTTC.

This clonotype was observed many times. V usage is TRBV5-5 and J usage is TRBJ1-1, with D maybe TRBD1 (5 bases). Germline assignment: CDR1 SGHKS and CDR2 YYEKEE (reference sequence). Trimming shortened V by 3 bases and J by 6 bases, and 6 bases separated the two germline ends. CDR3 size: 11 residues. CDR3 nucleotides: TGTGCCAGCAGCTGGGGACCTGAAGCTTTCTTT. Translation: CASSWGPEAFF.

The chain links TRBV5-1 to TRBJ1-2; unclear D gene. V lost 4 bases and J 6 bases, leaving 10 bases between the germline ends. The CDR3 consists of 12 residues. The V gene's germline CDR1 is SGHRS and CDR2 YFSETQ. CDR3 loop: CASSPHSHGYTF. CDR3 nucleotides: TGCGCCAGCAGCCCGCACTCCCATGGCTACACCTTC.

This clonotype showed up just a few times. The J gene is TRBJ2-1, the V gene TRBV7-2; 13 bases line up with TRBD2. J was trimmed by 4 bases and V by 6 bases; bases with no gene match: 3. The germline CDR1 and CDR2 sequences are SGHTA and FQGNSA. The CDR3 loop spans 15 amino acids. CDR3 protein: CASRGTSGEYNEQFF. The CDR3 region has the DNA TGTGCCAGCAGGGGGACTAGCGGGGAGTACAATGAGCAGTTCTTC.

This clonotype was counted at least ten times. The rearrangement links TRBV5-1 to TRBJ1-2; a weak D match, TRBD1 (6 bases). The CDR3 length is 16 residues. Trimming removed 3 bases at V and 6 bases at J, with 21 bases between. Germline V gene data show CDR1 as SGHRS and CDR2 as YFSETQ. The CDR3 nucleotides read TGCGCCAGCAGCTCACAGGGCGGCTATCTATTGGATGGCTACACCTTC. As protein: CASSSQGGYLLDGYTF. Full variable domain (rest looked up from reference TRBV5-1 and TRBJ1-2): KAGVTQTPRYLIKTRGQQVTLSCSPISGHRSVSWYQQTPGQGLQFLFEYFSETQRNKGNFPGRFSGRQFSNSRSEMNVSTLELGDSALYLCASSSQGGYLLDGYTFGSGTRLTVV.

This clonotype was recorded a few times. This chain connects TRBV4-3 to TRBJ1-1; possibly TRBD1 for D (5 bases). V dropped 0 bases and J dropped 0 bases, with 14 bases sitting between them. This CDR3 contains 17 residues. CDR1 is LGHNA and CDR2 is YSLEER in the germline V gene. The CDR3 DNA reads TGCGCCAGCAGCCAAGACGGGCTAGGACACTTGAACACTGAAGCTTTCTTT. Its protein is CASSQDGLGHLNTEAFF.

This clonotype was picked up a small number of times. The chain is built from TRBV15 and TRBJ1-1; unclear D gene. The CDR3 is made up of 14 amino acids. V lost 0 bases and J 9 bases, leaving 14 bases between the germline ends. The germline gives CDR1 LNHNV, CDR2 YYDKDF (reference sequence). This CDR3 reads CATSRDEDLWQAFF. CDR3 DNA sequence: TGTGCCACCAGCAGAGACGAAGATTTGTGGCAAGCTTTCTTT. The full variable domain, rest sourced from reference TRBV15 and TRBJ1-1, is DAMVIQNPRYQVTQFGKPVTLSCSQTLNHNVMYWYQQKSSQAPKLLFHYYDKDFNNEADTPDNFQSRRPNTSFCFLDIRSPGLGDTAMYLCATSRDEDLWQAFFGQGTRLTVV.

There are a few counts of this clonotype. This rearrangement joins TRBV9 to TRBJ2-2; D may be TRBD2 (5 bases). The CDR3 sequence is 13 residues long. Germline V gene lookup returns CDR1 SGDLS and CDR2 YYNGEE. V dropped 4 bases and J dropped 6 bases, with 10 bases sitting between them. The CDR3, as DNA: TGTGCCAGCAGCTTTACTAGTCCCGGGGAGCTGTTTTTT. Its translation: CASSFTSPGELFF.

This clonotype was seen ten or more times. The chain joins TRBV5-1 to TRBJ2-3, with a tentative D call TRBD1 (6 bases). CDR1 is SGHRS and CDR2 is YFSETQ in the germline V gene. The V and J ends lost 0 bases and 2 bases respectively, with 13 bases between them. This CDR3 is 16 amino acids long. This CDR3 reads CASSLVETGLTDTQYF. CDR3 bases: TGCGCCAGCAGCTTGGTCGAGACAGGACTCACAGATACGCAGTATTTT.